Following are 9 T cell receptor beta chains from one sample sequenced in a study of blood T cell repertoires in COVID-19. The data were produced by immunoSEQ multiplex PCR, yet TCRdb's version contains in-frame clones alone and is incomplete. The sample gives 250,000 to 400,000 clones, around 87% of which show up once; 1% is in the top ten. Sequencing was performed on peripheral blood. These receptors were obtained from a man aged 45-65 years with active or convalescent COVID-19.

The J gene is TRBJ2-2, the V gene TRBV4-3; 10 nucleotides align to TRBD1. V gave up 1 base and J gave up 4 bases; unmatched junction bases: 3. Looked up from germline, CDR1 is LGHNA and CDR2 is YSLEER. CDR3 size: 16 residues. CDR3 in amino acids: CASSQGQGAITGELFF. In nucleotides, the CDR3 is TGCGCCAGCAGCCAAGGACAGGGGGCGATCACCGGGGAGCTGTTTTTT.

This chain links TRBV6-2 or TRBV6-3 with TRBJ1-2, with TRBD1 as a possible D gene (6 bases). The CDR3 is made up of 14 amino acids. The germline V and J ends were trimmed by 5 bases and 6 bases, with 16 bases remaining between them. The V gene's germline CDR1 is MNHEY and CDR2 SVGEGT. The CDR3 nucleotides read TGTGCCAGCAGTCGCCCACAGGGTCTGGATGGCTACACCTTC. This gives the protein CASSRPQGLDGYTF.

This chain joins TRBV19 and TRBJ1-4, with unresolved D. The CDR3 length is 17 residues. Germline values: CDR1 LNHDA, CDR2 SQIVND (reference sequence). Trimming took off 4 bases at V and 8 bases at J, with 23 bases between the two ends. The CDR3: CASSKTVAGPWGEKLFF. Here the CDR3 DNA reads TGTGCCAGTAGTAAAACGGTAGCGGGCCCTTGGGGAGAAAAACTGTTTTTT.

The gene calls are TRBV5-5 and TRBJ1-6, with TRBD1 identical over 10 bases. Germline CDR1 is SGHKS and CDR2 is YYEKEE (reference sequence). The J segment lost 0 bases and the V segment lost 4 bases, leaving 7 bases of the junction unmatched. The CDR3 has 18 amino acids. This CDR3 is CASSLGTGASSYNSPLHF. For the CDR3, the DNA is TGTGCCAGCAGCCTCGGGACAGGGGCAAGCTCCTATAATTCACCCCTCCACTTT.

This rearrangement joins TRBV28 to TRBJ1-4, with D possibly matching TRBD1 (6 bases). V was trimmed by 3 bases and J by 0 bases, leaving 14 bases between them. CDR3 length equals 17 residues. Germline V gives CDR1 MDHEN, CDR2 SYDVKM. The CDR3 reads CASSLTGPAATNEKLFF. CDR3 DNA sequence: TGTGCCAGCAGTTTGACAGGACCCGCCGCAACTAATGAAAAACTGTTTTTT. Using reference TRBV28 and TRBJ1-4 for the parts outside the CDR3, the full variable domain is DVKVTQSSRYLVKRTGEKVFLECVQDMDHENMFWYRQDPGLGLRLIYFSYDVKMKEKGDIPEGYSVSREKKERFSLILESASTNQTSMYLCASSLTGPAATNEKLFFGSGTQLSVL.

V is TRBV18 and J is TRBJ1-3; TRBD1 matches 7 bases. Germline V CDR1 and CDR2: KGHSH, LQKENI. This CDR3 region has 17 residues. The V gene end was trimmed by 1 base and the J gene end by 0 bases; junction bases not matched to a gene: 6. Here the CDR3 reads CASSPQGATVSGNTIYF. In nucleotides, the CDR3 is TGTGCCAGCTCACCACAGGGGGCAACCGTCTCTGGAAACACCATATATTTT. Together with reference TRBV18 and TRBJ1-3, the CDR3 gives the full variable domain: NAGVMQNPRHLVRRRGQEARLRCSPMKGHSHVYWYRQLPEEGLKFMVYLQKENIIDESGMPKERFSAEFPKEGPSILRIQQVVRGDSAAYFCASSPQGATVSGNTIYFGEGSWLTVV.

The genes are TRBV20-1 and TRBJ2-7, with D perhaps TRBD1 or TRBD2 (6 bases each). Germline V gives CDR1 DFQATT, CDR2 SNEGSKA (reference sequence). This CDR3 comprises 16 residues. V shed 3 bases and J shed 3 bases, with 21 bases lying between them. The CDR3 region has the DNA TGCAGTGCTAGTGGGGGGCAGGCCAATTTATTCTACGAGCAGTACTTC. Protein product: CSASGGQANLFYEQYF.

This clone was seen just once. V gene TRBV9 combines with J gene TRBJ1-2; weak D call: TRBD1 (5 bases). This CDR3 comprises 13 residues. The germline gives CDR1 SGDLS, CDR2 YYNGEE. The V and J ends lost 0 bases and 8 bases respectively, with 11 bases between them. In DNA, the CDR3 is TGTGCCAGCAGCGTAGGAGACAGAATAGGCTACACCTTC. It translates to CASSVGDRIGYTF.

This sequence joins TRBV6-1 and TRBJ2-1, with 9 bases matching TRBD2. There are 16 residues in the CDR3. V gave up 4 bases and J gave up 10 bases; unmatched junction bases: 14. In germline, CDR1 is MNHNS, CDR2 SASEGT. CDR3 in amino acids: CASSVESSGRFREQFF. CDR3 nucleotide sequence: TGTGCCAGCAGTGTGGAATCGAGCGGGAGGTTCCGGGAGCAGTTCTTC.